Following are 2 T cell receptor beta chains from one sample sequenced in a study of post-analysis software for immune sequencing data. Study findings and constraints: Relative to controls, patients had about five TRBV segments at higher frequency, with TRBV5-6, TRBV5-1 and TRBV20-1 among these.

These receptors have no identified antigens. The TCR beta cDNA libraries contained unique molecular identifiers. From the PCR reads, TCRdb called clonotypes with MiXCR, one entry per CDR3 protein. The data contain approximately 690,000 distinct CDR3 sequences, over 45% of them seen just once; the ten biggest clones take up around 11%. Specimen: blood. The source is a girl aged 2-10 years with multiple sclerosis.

The CDR3 DNA reads as TGTGCCAGCAGCTTACAGGGGCGAGGCTACACCTTC. Its protein is CASSLQGRGYTF. The rearrangement uses TRBV9 and TRBJ1-2; TRBD1 aligns across 7 bases. V trimming: 4 bases; J trimming: 8 bases; junction bases outside the gene matches: 5. Germline V CDR1 and CDR2: SGDLS, YYNGEE. The CDR3 has 12 amino acids.

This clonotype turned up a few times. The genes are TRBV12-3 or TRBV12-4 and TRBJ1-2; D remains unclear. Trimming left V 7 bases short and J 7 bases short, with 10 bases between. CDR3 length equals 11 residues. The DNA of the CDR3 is TGTGCCAGCACCCGTGTTGGTGGCTACACCTTC. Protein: CASTRVGGYTF.